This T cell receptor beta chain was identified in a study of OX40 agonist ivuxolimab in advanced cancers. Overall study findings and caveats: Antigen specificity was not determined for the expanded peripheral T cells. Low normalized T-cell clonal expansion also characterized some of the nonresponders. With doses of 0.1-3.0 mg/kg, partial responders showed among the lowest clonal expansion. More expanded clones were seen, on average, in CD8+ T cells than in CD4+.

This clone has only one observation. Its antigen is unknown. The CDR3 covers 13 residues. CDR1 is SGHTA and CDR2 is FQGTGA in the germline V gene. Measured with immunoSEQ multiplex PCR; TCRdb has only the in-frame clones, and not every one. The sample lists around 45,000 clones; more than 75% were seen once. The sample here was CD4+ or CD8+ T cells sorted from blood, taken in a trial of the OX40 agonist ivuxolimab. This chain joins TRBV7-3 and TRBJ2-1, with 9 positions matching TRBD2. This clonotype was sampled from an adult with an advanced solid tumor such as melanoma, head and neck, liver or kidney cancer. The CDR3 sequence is CATARTSANEQFF. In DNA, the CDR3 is TGTGCAACCGCTAGGACTAGCGCTAATGAGCAGTTCTTC.